The 2 T cell receptor beta chains given below trace back to one sample, sequenced in a study of cytomegalovirus exposure and HLA in healthy donors. The PCR contained 60 Vbeta and 13 Jbeta primers. Measured with immunoSEQ multiplex PCR; TCRdb has only the in-frame clones, and not every one. The table shows roughly 140,000 clones, with roughly 85% occurring only once. Sample: PBMCs. Source of these receptors: a male donor in good health and CMV-seronegative.

About this clone: Sequence at one end of the junction differs from germline and may be a read error. The rearrangement links TRBV7-9 to TRBJ2-7, with 9 bases matching TRBD1. This CDR3 has 14 residues. Germline loops: CDR1 SEHNR, CDR2 FQNEAQ (reference sequence). CDR3 sequence (DNA): TGTTCCAGCAGCTTGGGACAGGGATCCTACGAGCAGTACTTC. Amino acids: CSSSLGQGSYEQYF.

V and J are TRBV5-1 and TRBJ1-2, with TRBD1 matching 8 bases. Losses at the gene ends were 0 bases for V and 8 bases for J; bases not matched to a gene: 3. In germline, CDR1 is SGHRS, CDR2 YFSETQ. This CDR3 spans 13 amino acids. CDR3 loop: CASSLDTGGGYTF. The CDR3, as DNA: TGCGCCAGCAGCTTGGATACAGGGGGAGGCTACACCTTC.